This TCR beta chain was recorded in a study of cytomegalovirus exposure and HLA in healthy donors. The length of the CDR3 is 16 residues. Trimming took 0 bases from V and 0 from J, leaving 13 bases between them. Germline-derived CDR1 and CDR2 are SGHNT and YYREEE (reference sequence). The PCR employed 60 Vbeta primers together with 13 Jbeta primers. Data came from immunoSEQ multiplex PCR; TCRdb stores just in-frame clones and leaves some out. The repertoire includes about 190,000 clones, around 67% of them detected once, and about 3.1% sits in the top ten. The receptor comes from a woman aged 25 to 39 in good health and CMV-seropositive. The specimen was PBMCs. The chain has TRBV5-4 and TRBJ2-7; no firm D call. DNA for the CDR3: TGTGCCAGCAGCTTGGGAGTGACATCCACCTCCTACGAGCAGTACTTC. It translates to CASSLGVTSTSYEQYF.